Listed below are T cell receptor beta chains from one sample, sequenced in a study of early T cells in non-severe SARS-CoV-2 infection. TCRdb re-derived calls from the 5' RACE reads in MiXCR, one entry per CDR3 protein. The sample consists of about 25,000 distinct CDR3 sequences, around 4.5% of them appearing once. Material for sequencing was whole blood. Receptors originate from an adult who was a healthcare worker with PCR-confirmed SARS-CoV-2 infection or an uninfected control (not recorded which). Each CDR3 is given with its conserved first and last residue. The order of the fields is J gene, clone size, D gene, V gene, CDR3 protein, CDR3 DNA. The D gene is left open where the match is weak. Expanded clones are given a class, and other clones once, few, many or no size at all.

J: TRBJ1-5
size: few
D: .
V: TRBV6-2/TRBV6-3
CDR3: CASRLAEGGPAGQPQHF
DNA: TGTGCCAGCAGACTCGCTGAGGGGGGACCGGCCGGACAGCCCCAGCATTTT

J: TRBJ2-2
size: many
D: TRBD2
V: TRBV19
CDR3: CASSIDPWRGDPVRSGELFF
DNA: TGTGCCAGTAGTATAGACCCCTGGCGGGGGGATCCCGTCCGAAGCGGGGAGCTGTTTTTT

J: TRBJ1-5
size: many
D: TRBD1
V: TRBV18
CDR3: CASSPQETGGGQPQHF
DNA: TGTGCCAGCTCACCACAGGAGACAGGGGGAGGTCAGCCCCAGCATTTT

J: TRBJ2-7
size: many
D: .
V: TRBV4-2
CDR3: CASSPYRDQTYEQYF
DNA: TGTGCCAGCAGCCCATACAGGGACCAAACCTACGAGCAGTACTTC

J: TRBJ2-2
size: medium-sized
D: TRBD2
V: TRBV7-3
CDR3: CASSLGGTSGSAGELFF
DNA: TGTGCCAGCAGCTTAGGAGGGACTAGCGGGAGCGCCGGGGAGCTGTTTTTT

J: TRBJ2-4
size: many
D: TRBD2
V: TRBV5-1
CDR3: CASSPGTSGENIQYF
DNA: TGCGCCAGCAGCCCAGGGACTAGCGGAGAAAACATTCAGTACTTC

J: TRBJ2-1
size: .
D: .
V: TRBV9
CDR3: CASGGSRTSYNEQFF
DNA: TGTGCCAGTGGGGGCTCTCGTACATCCTACAATGAGCAGTTCTTC

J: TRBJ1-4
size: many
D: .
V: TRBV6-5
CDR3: CASSYTVGGEKLFF
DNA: TGTGCCAGCAGTTACACGGTGGGGGGGGAAAAACTGTTTTTT

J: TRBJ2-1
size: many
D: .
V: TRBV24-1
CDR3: CATSDLESGDNEQFF
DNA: TGTGCCACCAGTGATTTAGAGTCCGGGGACAATGAGCAGTTCTTC

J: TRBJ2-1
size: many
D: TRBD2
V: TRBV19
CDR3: CASSRRAGVAYNEQFF
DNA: TGTGCCAGTAGTAGACGAGCGGGAGTCGCCTACAATGAGCAGTTCTTC

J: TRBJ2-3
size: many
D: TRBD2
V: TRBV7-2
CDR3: CASSLGFLAGLSTDTQYF
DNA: TGTGCCAGCAGCTTAGGTTTCCTAGCGGGACTGAGCACAGATACGCAGTATTTT

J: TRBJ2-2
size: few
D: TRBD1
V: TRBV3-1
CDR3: CASSQAGGGGELFF
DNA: TGTGCCAGCAGCCAAGCAGGGGGCGGCGGGGAGCTGTTTTTT

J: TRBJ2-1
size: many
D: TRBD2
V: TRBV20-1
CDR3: CSASVPSGMNEQFF
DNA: TGCAGTGCTAGTGTTCCTAGCGGGATGAATGAGCAGTTCTTC

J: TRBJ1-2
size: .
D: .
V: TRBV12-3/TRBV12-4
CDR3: CASSVAGLNYGYTF
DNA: TGTGCCAGCAGTGTGGCCGGACTGAACTATGGCTACACCTTC

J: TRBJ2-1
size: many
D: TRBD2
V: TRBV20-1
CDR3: CSAQQGLAGEQFF
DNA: TGCAGTGCACAACAGGGACTAGCGGGAGAGCAGTTCTTC

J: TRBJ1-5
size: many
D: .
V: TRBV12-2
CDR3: CASRLGQGDRRDSNQPQHF
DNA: TGTGCAAGTCGCTTAGGTCAGGGGGACAGAAGAGATAGCAATCAGCCCCAGCATTTT

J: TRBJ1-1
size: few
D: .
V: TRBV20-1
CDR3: CSARDRGWTEAFF
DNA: TGCAGTGCTAGAGATAGGGGGTGGACTGAAGCTTTCTTT

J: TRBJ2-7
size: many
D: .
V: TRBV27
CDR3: CASSADSYEQYF
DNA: TGTGCCAGCAGTGCCGACTCCTACGAGCAGTACTTC

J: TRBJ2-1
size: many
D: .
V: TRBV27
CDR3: CASSLSGRARSYNEQFF
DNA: TGTGCCAGCAGTTTATCCGGGAGAGCGAGGTCCTACAATGAGCAGTTCTTC

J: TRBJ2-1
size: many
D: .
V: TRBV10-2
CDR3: CATKGVFEQFF
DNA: TGCGCCACAAAGGGGGTCTTTGAGCAGTTCTTC

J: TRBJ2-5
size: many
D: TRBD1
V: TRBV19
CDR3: CASSIGALRTGHETQYF
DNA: TGTGCCAGTAGTATCGGGGCGCTAAGGACAGGGCACGAGACCCAGTACTTC

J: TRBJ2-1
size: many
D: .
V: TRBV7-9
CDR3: CASSSSFDLGRHEQFF
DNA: TGTGCCAGCAGCTCCTCCTTTGACCTAGGTCGCCATGAGCAGTTCTTC

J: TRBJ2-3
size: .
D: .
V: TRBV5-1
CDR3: CASRDDRRSTDTQYF
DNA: TGCGCCAGCAGGGACGACAGGAGAAGCACAGATACGCAGTATTTT

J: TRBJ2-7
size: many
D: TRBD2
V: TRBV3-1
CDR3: CATQAGGLSYEQYF
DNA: TGTGCCACCCAAGCGGGAGGTCTTTCCTACGAGCAGTACTTC

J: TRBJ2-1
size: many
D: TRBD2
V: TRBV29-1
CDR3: CSSRTSGLSYNEQFF
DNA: TGCAGCTCTCGGACTAGCGGGTTGTCCTACAATGAGCAGTTCTTC

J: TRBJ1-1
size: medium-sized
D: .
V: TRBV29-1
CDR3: CSFSGTGLNEAFF
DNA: TGCAGCTTCAGCGGTACAGGGTTGAATGAAGCTTTCTTT

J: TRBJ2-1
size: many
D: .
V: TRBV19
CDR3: CASSIIQAPDGKQFF
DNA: TGTGCCAGTAGTATAATACAGGCGCCGGATGGTAAGCAGTTCTTC

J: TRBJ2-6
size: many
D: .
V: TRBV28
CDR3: CASSSYSDSGANVLTF
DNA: TGTGCCAGCAGTTCCTACAGCGACTCTGGGGCCAACGTCCTGACTTTC

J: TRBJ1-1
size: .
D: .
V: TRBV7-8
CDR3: CASSFAEDTEAFF
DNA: TGTGCCAGCAGCTTTGCAGAGGACACTGAAGCTTTCTTT

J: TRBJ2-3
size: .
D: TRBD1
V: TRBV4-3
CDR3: CASSQDIGTAGDTQYF
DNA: TGCGCCAGCAGCCAAGATATTGGGACAGCCGGGGATACGCAGTATTTT

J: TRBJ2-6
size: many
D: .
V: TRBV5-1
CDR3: CASSGYSGANVLTF
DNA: TGCGCCAGCAGCGGATACTCTGGGGCCAACGTCCTGACTTTC

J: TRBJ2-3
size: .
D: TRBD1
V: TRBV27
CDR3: CASSPRGTDTQYF
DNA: TGTGCCAGCAGTCCCAGGGGGACAGATACGCAGTATTTT

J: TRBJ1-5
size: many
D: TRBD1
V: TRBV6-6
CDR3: CASSPPGQGYSNQPQHF
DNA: TGTGCCAGCAGTCCCCCGGGACAGGGCTATAGCAATCAGCCCCAGCATTTT

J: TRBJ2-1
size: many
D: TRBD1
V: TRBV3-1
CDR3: CASSQARDRVNEQFF
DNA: TGTGCCAGCAGCCAAGCGAGGGACAGGGTTAATGAGCAGTTCTTC

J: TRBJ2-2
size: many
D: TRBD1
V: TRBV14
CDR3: CASSRDRGTGELFF
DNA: TGTGCCAGCAGCCGCGACAGGGGCACCGGGGAGCTGTTTTTT